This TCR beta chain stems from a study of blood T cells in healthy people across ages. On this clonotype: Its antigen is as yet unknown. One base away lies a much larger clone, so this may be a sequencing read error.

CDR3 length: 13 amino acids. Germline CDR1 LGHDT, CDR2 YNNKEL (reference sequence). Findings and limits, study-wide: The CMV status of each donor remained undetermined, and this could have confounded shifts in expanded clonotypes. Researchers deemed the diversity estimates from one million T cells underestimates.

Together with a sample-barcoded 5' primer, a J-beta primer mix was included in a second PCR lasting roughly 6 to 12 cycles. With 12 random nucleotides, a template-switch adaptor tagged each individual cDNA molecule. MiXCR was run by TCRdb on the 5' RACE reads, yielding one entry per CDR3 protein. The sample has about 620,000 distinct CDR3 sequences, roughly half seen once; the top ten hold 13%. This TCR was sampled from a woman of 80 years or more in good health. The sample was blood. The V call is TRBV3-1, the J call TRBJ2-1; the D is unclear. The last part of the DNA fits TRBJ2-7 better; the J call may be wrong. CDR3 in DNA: TGTGCCAGCAGCCGGCGTCGTGGAAATGAGCAGTACTTC. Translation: CASSRRRGNEQYF.